This TCR beta chain is from a study of tumor-infiltrating lymphocytes in primary liver carcinoma. Study-level results: No more than about 8-24% of top clones could be seen in all five tumor regions.

TCR beta cDNA was made from approximately 500 ng total RNA with a constant-region primer. Employing slightly modified ARM-PCR, three nested multiplex PCR rounds were run, and these gave rise to the TCR beta libraries. Each of the first two PCR rounds ran nine to ten cycles with TRBV1-TRBV30 forward and C-beta reverse primers. Each CDR3 protein gets one entry after TCRdb re-called the multiplex PCR reads with MiXCR. The sample lists some 120,000 distinct CDR3 sequences; about 59% were seen once. Germline values: CDR1 SGDLS, CDR2 YYNGEE. V trimming: 4 bases; J trimming: 2 bases; junction bases outside the gene matches: 8. The CDR3 is made up of 15 amino acids. Co-extraction of RNA and DNA was performed on 20-30 mg of unsorted bulk tissue. Worth noting for this clonotype: Its target is unknown.

The source of this sequence is a woman aged 60-75 years with primary liver carcinoma and hepatitis B virus infection. The specimen sequenced was liver tumor tissue from sampling region 1. As to subset: tumor region T1, superior pole. The J gene is TRBJ2-7, the V gene TRBV9; 8 nucleotides line up with TRBD1. The CDR3 region has the DNA TGTGCCAGCAGCCCCCAACCGGGACAGGCCTACGAGCAGTACTTC. Its translation is CASSPQPGQAYEQYF.